This TCR beta chain stems from a study of multiple sclerosis patients with progressive multifocal leukoencephalopathy. CDR1 MNHEY and CDR2 SVGAGI come from the germline V gene. CDR3 length: 14 amino acids. With 0 bases removed from V and 6 bases from J, the gap between germline ends came to 10 bases. Libraries were prepared by immunoSEQ multiplex PCR; TCRdb keeps only in-frame clonotypes and omits some of them. The table records 30,000 or so clones, about 88% of them present only once. Time point: before natalizumab initiation. Every listed patient previously received interferon beta; all PML patients were women.

The TCR originated in a human donor with multiple sclerosis. The sequencing sample was made of PBMCs. V usage is TRBV6-5 and J usage is TRBJ2-3, with D uncertain. The CDR3 loop is CASSYSEFLDTQYF. CDR3 DNA sequence: TGTGCCAGCAGTTACTCGGAGTTTCTTGATACGCAGTATTTT.